Shown below are 9 T cell receptor beta chains from a single sample sequenced in a study of T cell changes during pregnancy in multiple sclerosis. Here immunoSEQ multiplex PCR was the method, and the copy in TCRdb shows in-frame clones only, minus some. Of approximately 85,000 clones in the sample, roughly nine tenths were seen once. The sequenced sample was peripheral blood, obtained in the first trimester of pregnancy. These receptor sequences come from a female donor with multiple sclerosis, enrolled in a pregnancy study.

The chain uses TRBV7-9 and TRBJ2-3; the D gene is possibly TRBD2 (6 bases). Germline V gene sequence: CDR1 SEHNR, CDR2 FQNEAQ (reference sequence). The CDR3 is 16 residues long. Trimming left V 3 bases short and J 0 bases short, with 13 bases between. This chain's CDR3 is CASSFIAGTSTDTQYF. CDR3 nucleotides: TGTGCCAGCAGCTTCATCGCAGGGACTAGCACAGATACGCAGTATTTT.

This clone was observed a handful of times. The chain carries TRBV5-3 and TRBJ1-1; TRBD1 matches 8 bases. TRBV5-3 is marked as an open reading frame, function uncertain. The CDR3 consists of 18 residues. The V gene end was trimmed by 4 bases and the J gene end by 4 bases; junction bases not matched to a gene: 18. In DNA, the CDR3 is TGTGCCAGAAGCCCGCGACAGGGGCTACATCACGGGGGCACTGAAGCTTTCTTT. This sequence encodes CARSPRQGLHHGGTEAFF.

This sequence joins TRBV29-1 and TRBJ2-3, with 8 bases that match TRBD2. Losses at the gene ends were 6 bases for V and 1 base for J; bases not matched to a gene: 15. The CDR3 is made up of 17 amino acids. CDR1 and CDR2 (germline): SQVTM, ANQGSEA. The DNA for the CDR3 is TGCAGCGTCAAACTAGCGGTCACTTCGCACGGCACAGATACGCAGTATTTT. Amino acids: CSVKLAVTSHGTDTQYF.

The V and J genes are TRBV19 and TRBJ2-2; a weak D match, TRBD2 (6 bases). The CDR3 is made up of 14 amino acids. The ends were cut back, 4 bases at V and 4 bases at J, with 10 bases in the middle. The germline gives CDR1 LNHDA, CDR2 SQIVND (reference sequence). CDR3 in DNA: TGTGCCAGTAGTAAGGCTAGCGTCACCGGGGAGCTGTTTTTT. It is translated as CASSKASVTGELFF.

The chain employs TRBV5-8 and TRBJ1-6; TRBD1 agrees at 8 bases. CDR1 is SGHTS and CDR2 is YDEGEE in the germline V gene. The CDR3 contains 16 residues. The V and J ends lost 4 bases and 8 bases, in that order; junction bases with no gene match: 11. CDR3 in DNA: TGTGCCAGCAGCGGAACAGGACAGGGAGAGGATTCACCCCTCCACTTT. Its protein is CASSGTGQGEDSPLHF.

This chain joins TRBV30 and TRBJ2-5; TRBD1 agrees at 9 bases. The CDR3 has 13 residues. CDR1 and CDR2 from the germline V gene are GTSNPN and SVGIG (reference sequence). With 4 bases clipped from V and 4 bases from J, the junction kept 4 bases outside the gene matches. CDR3 coding DNA: TGTGCCTGGACCCCGGGACAGGGAGAGACCCAGTACTTC. Its translation is CAWTPGQGETQYF.

Only a few counts were recorded for this clone. The chain has TRBV15 and TRBJ2-3; the D is unclear. V was cut by 3 bases and J by 2 bases, with 3 bases left in between. The CDR3 has 12 residues. Per the germline V gene, CDR1 is LNHNV and CDR2 is YYDKDF (reference sequence). As DNA, the CDR3 is TGTGCCACCAGCAGTTACACAGATACGCAGTATTTT. Protein sequence: CATSSYTDTQYF.

The chain is built from TRBV4-2 and TRBJ1-4; D possibly corresponds to TRBD1 (5 bases). Germline loops: CDR1 LGHNA, CDR2 YNFKEQ. The CDR3 consists of 15 residues. Trimming cost V 4 bases and J 7 bases, with 16 bases left between them. CDR3 nucleotides: TGTGCCAGCAGCCGCGGGGCGGGGGAGGGTGAAAAACTGTTTTTT. Protein: CASSRGAGEGEKLFF.

The rearrangement uses TRBV9 and TRBJ1-4; D gene ambiguous. Trimming shortened V by 4 bases and J by 6 bases, and 16 bases separated the two germline ends. CDR3 length: 15 amino acids. Germline loops: CDR1 SGDLS, CDR2 YYNGEE. The CDR3 nucleotides read TGTGCCAGCAGCACCCACTCAGACATTTATGAAAAACTGTTTTTT. Residues: CASSTHSDIYEKLFF.